This T cell receptor beta chain is drawn from a study of shared clonotypes between healthy human individuals. Details on this clone: Its antigen remains unidentified.

Broader study findings: The low donor count limited represented genetic and exposure-history diversity. Sequencing of the sorted subsets was shown by rarefaction to be incomplete despite large depth.

Germline-derived CDR1 and CDR2 are MNHEY and SMNVEV (reference sequence). V shed 7 bases and J shed 4 bases, with 18 bases lying between them. The CDR3 has 15 residues. Using immunoSEQ multiplex PCR, the repertoire was profiled, and TCRdb retains in-frame clones only, with some absent. The sample contains approximately 2,300,000 clones, under 95% of which appear only once. The sample comprised naive CD4+ T cells from PBMCs. The subset: CD45RA+ positively selected. The rearrangement links TRBV27 to TRBJ2-3; tentative D call: TRBD2 (6 bases). The receptor was derived from a man younger than 35 in good health. Some clones in this sample may be carry-over from other donors' samples. CDR3 region: CASNETGVRADTQYF. In nucleotides, the CDR3 is TGTGCCAGCAATGAAACGGGAGTCCGGGCAGATACGCAGTATTTT.